This is a list of T cell receptor beta chains from one sample in a study of cytomegalovirus exposure and HLA in healthy donors. Sequencing used immunoSEQ multiplex PCR; TCRdb keeps in-frame clones, though not all of them. Counted here are over 150,000 clones, less than 85% occurring once; the ten biggest clones make up 1.5%. Sequenced material: PBMCs. The receptor source for this set is a girl between 5 and 17 years old in good health and CMV-seropositive. CDR3s include the opening cysteine and the closing phenylalanine or tryptophan. A D gene is named only where the DNA matches it firmly. Clone sizes are given selectively: once, few, many, or a class where the clone is expanded.

j_call | v_call | clone_size | d_call | cdr3_aa | cdr3_nt
TRBJ2-1 | TRBV7-2 | once | TRBD2 | CATSLGGSSYNEQFF | TGTGCCACCTCACTGGGGGGGAGCTCCTACAATGAGCAGTTCTTC
TRBJ2-1 | TRBV7-9 | NA | TRBD1 | CASSPHGQGTNEQFF | TGTGCCAGCAGCCCGCACGGACAGGGGACTAATGAGCAGTTCTTC
TRBJ2-3 | TRBV11-2 | NA | TRBD2 | CASSRSGGGTPTDTQYF | TGTGCCAGCAGCCGGTCTGGCGGGGGAACCCCCACAGATACGCAGTATTTT
TRBJ2-1 | TRBV9 | NA | TRBD2 | CASSVKAGQVNNEQFF | TGTGCCAGCAGCGTTAAAGCGGGGCAGGTCAACAATGAGCAGTTCTTC
TRBJ1-1 | TRBV5-1 | NA | TRBD1 | CASSLVGQGAWWTEAFF | TGCGCCAGCAGCTTGGTAGGTCAGGGGGCATGGTGGACTGAAGCTTTCTTT
TRBJ1-2 | TRBV2 | NA | TRBD1 | CASSEGSGTGPYGYTF | TGTGCCAGCAGTGAAGGTTCCGGGACAGGTCCCTATGGCTACACCTTC
TRBJ2-5 | TRBV7-8 | NA | TRBD2 | CASSLALSGGAETQYF | TGTGCCAGCAGCTTAGCGCTTAGCGGGGGGGCGGAGACCCAGTACTTC
TRBJ2-3 | TRBV11-2 | NA | NA | CASSLPHEDTQYF | TGTGCCAGCAGCTTACCCCATGAGGATACGCAGTATTTT
TRBJ1-1 | TRBV10-2 | few | NA | CASSEGGRRRTEAFF | TGCGCCAGCAGTGAGGGGGGCAGGAGGAGGACTGAAGCTTTCTTT
TRBJ2-2 | TRBV18 | NA | TRBD2 | CASSPPSLVVTSPNTGELFF | TGTGCCAGCTCGCCACCGTCCCTGGTCGTGACTAGCCCGAACACCGGGGAGCTGTTTTTT
TRBJ2-5 | TRBV6-5 | NA | NA | CASSYSLGGTRETQYF | TGTGCCAGCAGTTACAGTTTGGGGGGAACAAGAGAGACCCAGTACTTC
TRBJ1-5 | TRBV2 | NA | TRBD1 | CASSDPGTVTNQPQHF | TGTGCCAGCAGCGATCCCGGGACAGTAACAAATCAGCCCCAGCATTTT
TRBJ2-5 | TRBV11-3 | once | TRBD1 | CASSPSRGQETQYF | TGTGCCAGCAGCCCGAGCAGGGGGCAAGAGACCCAGTACTTC
TRBJ2-2 | TRBV7-2 | NA | NA | CASSLGTGFTGELFF | TGTGCCAGCAGCTTAGGGACGGGATTCACCGGGGAGCTGTTTTTT
TRBJ2-1 | TRBV9 | few | TRBD1 | CASSVVGQAGNEQFF | TGTGCCAGCAGCGTAGTTGGACAGGCCGGTAATGAGCAGTTCTTC
TRBJ2-3 | TRBV10-3 | NA | NA | CAIYTGSGTQYF | TGTGCCATTTATACAGGGTCGGGCACGCAGTATTTT
TRBJ1-6 | TRBV9 | NA | TRBD1 | CASSQDREWYNSPLHF | TGTGCCAGCAGCCAAGACAGGGAATGGTATAATTCACCCCTCCACTTT
TRBJ2-7 | TRBV9 | NA | TRBD2 | CASSLAGGSYEQYF | TGTGCCAGCAGTTTAGCGGGGGGTTCCTACGAGCAGTACTTC
TRBJ2-7 | TRBV6-5 | few | TRBD2 | CASSSRLAGVYEQYF | TGTGCCAGCAGTTCACGACTAGCGGGGGTCTACGAGCAGTACTTC
TRBJ2-7 | TRBV18 | NA | TRBD1 | CASSPRGQGSNEQYF | TGTGCCAGCTCACCGAGGGGACAGGGTTCCAACGAGCAGTACTTC
TRBJ2-3 | TRBV10-3 | NA | TRBD2 | CAISESTSGAPQTTDTQYF | TGTGCCATCAGTGAGTCGACCAGCGGGGCCCCCCAGACCACAGATACGCAGTATTTT
TRBJ1-4 | TRBV6-5 | few | NA | CASSYGDDRANEKLFF | TGTGCCAGCAGTTACGGTGATGACAGAGCAAATGAAAAACTGTTTTTT
TRBJ2-5 | TRBV5-1 | NA | TRBD2 | CASSLALAGSGETQYF | TGCGCCAGCAGCTTGGCCCTAGCGGGGTCGGGAGAGACCCAGTACTTC
TRBJ2-7 | TRBV7-2 | NA | NA | CASRGGTQSPYEQYF | TGTGCCAGTAGGGGGGGGACGCAATCCCCCTACGAGCAGTACTTC
TRBJ1-5 | TRBV5-5 | NA | NA | CASSRTVSEEPQHF | TGTGCCAGCAGCCGCACAGTGTCCGAAGAACCCCAGCATTTT
TRBJ2-2 | TRBV18 | NA | NA | CASSPGATMAGELFF | TGTGCCAGCTCACCGGGGGCCACGATGGCCGGGGAGCTGTTTTTT
TRBJ1-4 | TRBV11-2 | NA | NA | CASSLVGNLNEKLFF | TGTGCCAGCAGCTTAGTGGGCAATCTTAATGAAAAACTGTTTTTT
TRBJ2-3 | TRBV6-1 | NA | NA | CASSDSRPGTDTQYF | TGTGCCAGCAGTGATTCTCGCCCAGGGACAGATACGCAGTATTTT
TRBJ1-1 | TRBV4-1 | NA | NA | CASSQDLAGNTEAFF | TGCGCCAGCAGCCAAGATCTGGCGGGGAACACTGAAGCTTTCTTT
TRBJ2-7 | TRBV7-2 | few | TRBD2 | CASSLLAGDSYEQYF | TGTGCCAGCAGCTTGTTAGCGGGGGACTCCTACGAGCAGTACTTC
TRBJ2-7 | TRBV18 | NA | TRBD1 | CASSQTGTGSGEQYF | TGTGCCAGCTCACAAACCGGGACAGGGTCGGGGGAGCAGTACTTC
TRBJ2-1 | TRBV19 | NA | NA | CASSARQGLTYNEQFF | TGTGCCAGTAGTGCCCGCCAGGGCTTAACCTACAATGAGCAGTTCTTC
TRBJ2-1 | TRBV4-1 | NA | TRBD2 | CASSLGTSGGSSYNEQFF | TGCGCCAGCAGCCTCGGGACTAGCGGGGGGAGCTCCTACAATGAGCAGTTCTTC
TRBJ1-6 | TRBV19 | few | NA | CASSVPWAGSYNSPLHF | TGTGCCAGTAGTGTTCCTTGGGCCGGTTCCTATAATTCACCCCTCCACTTT
TRBJ1-1 | TRBV4-3 | NA | NA | CASSPQQGQKNTEAFF | TGCGCCAGCTCACCCCAACAGGGACAAAAGAACACTGAAGCTTTCTTT
TRBJ1-2 | TRBV6-1 | NA | NA | CASSLRHQDGYTF | TGTGCCAGTTCTTTGAGACACCAAGATGGCTACACCTTC
TRBJ2-7 | TRBV7-8 | once | NA | CASSASAVAYEQYF | TGTGCCAGCAGCGCCTCGGCGGTGGCCTACGAGCAGTACTTC
TRBJ2-7 | TRBV11-2 | NA | TRBD1 | CASSAPAGTGYYEQYF | TGTGCCAGCAGCGCCCCGGCCGGGACAGGCTACTACGAGCAGTACTTC
TRBJ1-2 | TRBV5-1 | once | NA | CASSLDRGPYGYTF | TGCGCCAGCAGCTTGGATCGAGGGCCCTATGGCTACACCTTC
TRBJ2-3 | TRBV10-2 | once | TRBD1 | CASRQRQGADTQYF | TGCGCCAGCAGACAACGACAGGGGGCGGATACGCAGTATTTT
TRBJ2-3 | TRBV7-8 | NA | TRBD2 | CASSGVPASGGTALPDTQYF | TGTGCCAGCAGCGGGGTCCCAGCTAGCGGGGGGACCGCACTTCCAGATACGCAGTATTTT
TRBJ2-2 | TRBV5-4 | few | NA | CASSLRGWNTGELFF | TGTGCCAGCAGCTTGCGGGGTTGGAACACCGGGGAGCTGTTTTTT
TRBJ2-7 | TRBV18 | few | NA | CASSPNYEQYF | TGTGCCAGCTCACCCAACTACGAGCAGTACTTC
TRBJ2-3 | TRBV10-3 | NA | NA | CAAALGDWGTDTQYF | TGTGCCGCGGCCTTAGGGGACTGGGGTACAGATACGCAGTATTTT
TRBJ1-1 | TRBV6-6 | NA | NA | CASSSGLLNTEAFF | TGTGCCAGCAGTTCTGGACTGCTGAACACTGAAGCTTTCTTT
TRBJ2-7 | TRBV5-5 | NA | NA | CASSFKGGTPNYSYEQYF | TGTGCCAGCAGCTTTAAGGGGGGGACACCGAATTACTCCTACGAGCAGTACTTC
TRBJ2-1 | TRBV29-1 | once | TRBD1 | CSGAGTGLTNEQFF | TGCAGCGGGGCCGGGACAGGGCTTACCAATGAGCAGTTCTTC